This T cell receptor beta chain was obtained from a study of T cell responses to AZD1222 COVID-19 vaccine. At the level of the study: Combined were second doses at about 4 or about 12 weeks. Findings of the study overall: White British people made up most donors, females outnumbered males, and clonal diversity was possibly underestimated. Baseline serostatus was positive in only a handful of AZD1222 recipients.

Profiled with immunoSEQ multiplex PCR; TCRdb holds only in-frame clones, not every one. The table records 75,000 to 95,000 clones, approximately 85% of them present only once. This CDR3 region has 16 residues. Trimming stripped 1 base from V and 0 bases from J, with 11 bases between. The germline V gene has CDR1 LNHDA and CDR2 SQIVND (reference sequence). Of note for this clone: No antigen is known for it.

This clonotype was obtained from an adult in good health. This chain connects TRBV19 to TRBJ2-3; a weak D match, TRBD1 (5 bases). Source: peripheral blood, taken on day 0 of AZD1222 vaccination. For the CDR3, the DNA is TGTGCCAGTAGTATAGGGGGCGCAGCTAGCACAGATACGCAGTATTTT. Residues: CASSIGGAASTDTQYF. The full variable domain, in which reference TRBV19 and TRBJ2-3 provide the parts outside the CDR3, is DGGITQSPKYLFRKEGQNVTLSCEQNLNHDAMYWYRQDPGQGLRLIYYSQIVNDFQKGDIAEGYSVSREKKESFPLTVTSAQKNPTAFYLCASSIGGAASTDTQYFGPGTRLTVL.